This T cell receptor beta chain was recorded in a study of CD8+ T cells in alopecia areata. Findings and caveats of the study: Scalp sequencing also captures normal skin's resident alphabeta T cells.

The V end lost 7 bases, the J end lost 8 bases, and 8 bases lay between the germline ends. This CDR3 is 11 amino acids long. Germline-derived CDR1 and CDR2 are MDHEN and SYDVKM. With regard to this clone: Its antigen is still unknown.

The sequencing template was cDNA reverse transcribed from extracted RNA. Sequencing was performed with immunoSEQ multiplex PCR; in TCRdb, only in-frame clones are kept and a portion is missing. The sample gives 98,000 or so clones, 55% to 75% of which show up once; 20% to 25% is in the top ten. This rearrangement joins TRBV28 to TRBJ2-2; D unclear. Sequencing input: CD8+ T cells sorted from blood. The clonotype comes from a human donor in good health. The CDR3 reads CASNHPGELFF. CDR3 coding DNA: TGTGCCAGCAATCACCCAGGGGAGCTGTTTTTT.